The 21 T cell receptor beta chains given below trace back to one sample, sequenced in a study of control samples from healthy donors and cancer patients. TCRdb keeps only in-frame clones here, not all; method: immunoSEQ multiplex PCR. The sample consists of approximately 160,000 clones, around 93% of them appearing once. Sequenced material: blood. The receptor source for this set is a woman in her fifties or sixties in good health.

V usage is TRBV7-2 and J usage is TRBJ2-5; D is perhaps TRBD1 (6 bases). V was shortened by 6 bases and J by 5 bases, with 16 bases between the two germline ends. The CDR3 totals 14 residues. CDR1 is SGHTA and CDR2 is FQGNSA in the germline V gene. The CDR3 reads CASRPGGAWETQYF. DNA for the CDR3: TGTGCCAGCAGACCTGGGGGCGCGTGGGAGACCCAGTACTTC.

The J gene is TRBJ1-4, the V gene TRBV5-1, with D possibly matching TRBD1 (6 bases). The V end was cut by 0 bases, the J end by 7 bases, with 13 bases between. Germline loops: CDR1 SGHRS, CDR2 YFSETQ. The CDR3 has 15 residues. The CDR3 loop reads CASSLEGGRGEKLFF. The CDR3 DNA reads as TGCGCCAGCAGCTTGGAGGGGGGACGGGGTGAAAAACTGTTTTTT.

The chain uses TRBV30 and TRBJ2-7; TRBD2 agrees at 10 bases. There are 14 residues in the CDR3. V trimming: 4 bases; J trimming: 4 bases; junction bases outside the gene matches: 7. Germline CDR1 is GTSNPN and CDR2 is SVGIG (reference sequence). As DNA, the CDR3 is TGTGCCTGGACCTCACTAGCGGGGCCTTACGAGCAGTACTTC. Its protein is CAWTSLAGPYEQYF. Combining the CDR3 with reference TRBV30 and TRBJ2-7 gives the whole variable domain SQTIHQWPATLVQPVGSPLSLECTVEGTSNPNLYWYRQAAGRGLQLLFYSVGIGQISSEVPQNLSASRPQDRQFILSSKKLLLSDSGFYLCAWTSLAGPYEQYFGPGTRLTVT.

This chain connects TRBV19 to TRBJ2-2; D possibly corresponds to TRBD1 (5 bases). The V end lost 6 bases, the J end lost 2 bases, and 10 bases lay between the germline ends. This CDR3 is built from 14 residues. Germline lookup yields CDR1 LNHDA and CDR2 SQIVND (reference sequence). CDR3 protein: CASSRQSNTGELFF. CDR3 in DNA: TGTGCCAGTAGCAGACAGAGTAACACCGGGGAGCTGTTTTTT.

For the CDR3, the DNA is TGTGCCAGCAGCGTAGTGGCTAGCGGGGGGGCATTGGGAGAGACCCAGTACTTC. This sequence encodes CASSVVASGGALGETQYF. The chain is built from TRBV9 and TRBJ2-5; TRBD2 aligns across 12 bases. With 0 bases clipped from V and 4 bases from J, the junction kept 10 bases outside the gene matches. Germline loops: CDR1 SGDLS, CDR2 YYNGEE. The CDR3 runs 18 residues.

This chain connects TRBV7-6 to TRBJ2-1; D uncertain. CDR3 length: 16 residues. Per the germline V gene, CDR1 is SGHVS and CDR2 is FNYEAQ. V lost 1 base and J lost 10, with 20 bases in between. CDR3 loop: CASSLVQSGYPTEQFF. In DNA, the CDR3 is TGTGCCAGCAGCTTAGTCCAAAGTGGCTACCCGACAGAGCAGTTCTTC.

In this sample, this clone turned up a few times. V and J are TRBV6-4 and TRBJ2-5, with TRBD2 matching over 11 bases. CDR3 length equals 16 residues. After removal of 2 bases from V and 2 bases from J, the junction contained 4 bases not matched to a gene. Per germline, CDR1 MRHNA and CDR2 SNTAGT. The CDR3 loop reads CASSDGSGGGQETQYF. CDR3 DNA sequence: TGTGCCAGCAGTGACGGTAGCGGGGGGGGACAAGAGACCCAGTACTTC.

This clone was detected only once. The final CDR3 position lacks the conserved phenylalanine or tryptophan, pointing to a likely read error. Because the CDR3's place on the DNA is in doubt, the DNA is left out and the CDR3 is given as listed by TCRdb. The genes are TRBV21-1 and TRBJ1-2. TRBV21-1 is given as a pseudogene. The CDR3 is 12 residues long, counting both termini. The CDR3 region is CASSKSVAGTSD.

This chain links TRBV5-8 with TRBJ2-2; no firm D call. The CDR3 runs to 15 residues. V lost 0 bases and J 2 bases, leaving 8 bases between the germline ends. The germline gives CDR1 SGHTS, CDR2 YDEGEE. In DNA form, the CDR3 reads TGTGCCAGCAGCTTGGTGGGAACCAACACCGGGGAGCTGTTTTTT. Residues: CASSLVGTNTGELFF.

This chain links TRBV5-1 with TRBJ2-1, with 8 bases that match TRBD2. CDR1 is SGHRS, CDR2 YFSETQ, per germline. This CDR3 is built from 15 residues. The ends lost 1 base at V and 3 bases at J; junction bases unmatched: 3. In DNA, the CDR3 is TGCGCCAGCAGCTTGAGCGGGGGAAACTACAATGAGCAGTTCTTC. Its translation is CASSLSGGNYNEQFF.

The chain carries TRBV6-1 and TRBJ2-7; D remains ambiguous. V was cut by 0 bases and J by 6 bases, with 12 bases left in between. CDR3 length: 14 residues. Germline V gives CDR1 MNHNS, CDR2 SASEGT. The CDR3 DNA is TGTGCCAGCAGTGAAGCGGGCGGCTGGCGCGAGCAGTACTTC. This translates into CASSEAGGWREQYF.

This chain links TRBV10-3 with TRBJ2-7, with 12 bases that match TRBD1. Unmatched junction bases numbered 7, after V lost 6 bases and J lost 4 bases. The CDR3 consists of 15 residues. Germline assignment: CDR1 ENHRY and CDR2 SYGVKD. The chain's CDR3 is CAISNRDRGQYEQYF. The CDR3 DNA sequence: TGTGCCATCAGCAACCGGGACAGGGGGCAGTACGAGCAGTACTTC.

This chain links TRBV29-1 with TRBJ2-1, with D tentatively TRBD1 (5 bases). This CDR3 is built from 13 residues. Trimming pared 7 bases from V and 8 bases from J, leaving 18 bases between. The V gene's germline CDR1 is SQVTM and CDR2 ANQGSEA. This CDR3 reads CSAVRAGSYEQFF. The CDR3 DNA reads as TGCAGCGCCGTAAGGGCAGGGTCATATGAGCAGTTCTTC.

V usage is TRBV7-3 and J usage is TRBJ1-2; 9 nucleotides agree with TRBD1. Trimming at V came to 5 bases and at J to 4 bases, leaving 17 bases not matched to a gene. The CDR3 extends over 18 amino acids. Germline V CDR1 and CDR2: SGHTA, FQGTGA. This chain's CDR3 is CASSANRDRDELGYGYTF. The DNA of the CDR3 is TGTGCCAGCAGCGCCAACCGGGACAGGGATGAGTTGGGCTATGGCTACACCTTC. The full variable domain, with the rest looked up from reference TRBV7-3 and TRBJ1-2, is GAGVSQTPSNKVTEKGKYVELRCDPISGHTALYWYRQSLGQGPEFLIYFQGTGAADDSGLPNDRFFAVRPEGSVSTLKIQRTERGDSAVYLCASSANRDRDELGYGYTFGSGTRLTVV.

This sequence joins TRBV5-5 and TRBJ2-3; 13 nucleotides line up with TRBD2. Trimming removed 4 bases from V and 0 bases from J; junction bases left unmatched: 11. This CDR3 has 19 residues. CDR1 is SGHKS and CDR2 is YYEKEE in the germline V gene (reference sequence). The CDR3 DNA follows: TGTGCCAGCAGCCCTGGGGTACTAGCGGGGGGGTCTAGCACAGATACGCAGTATTTT. Protein: CASSPGVLAGGSSTDTQYF. The variable domain in full, completed from reference TRBV5-5 and TRBJ2-3, reads DAGVTQSPTHLIKTRGQQVTLRCSPISGHKSVSWYQQVLGQGPQFIFQYYEKEERGRGNFPDRFSARQFPNYSSELNVNALLLGDSALYLCASSPGVLAGGSSTDTQYFGPGTRLTVL.

This clone has a single count. This chain uses TRBV9 with TRBJ1-2; 12 bases fit TRBD1. Germline V gene data show CDR1 as SGDLS and CDR2 as YYNGEE. V lost 3 bases, J lost 2 bases, and 11 bases stayed unmatched. The CDR3 covers 18 residues. The DNA for the CDR3 is TGTGCCAGCAGCGGACCCGGGACAGGGGGCCGAATAAACTATGGCTACACCTTC. Amino acid sequence: CASSGPGTGGRINYGYTF.

The DNA of the CDR3 is TGCGCCAGCAGCCAAGTTCCAGGGCATAATGAAAAACTGTTTTTT. It codes for CASSQVPGHNEKLFF. J is TRBJ1-4 and V is TRBV4-1; TRBD1 might be the D (5 bases). The CDR3 extends over 15 amino acids. Trimming shortened V by 1 base and J by 4 bases, and 10 bases separated the two germline ends. In germline, CDR1 is MGHRA, CDR2 YSYEKL.

The CDR3 DNA sequence: TGTGCCAGAAGACCGATACTGAGCTCCTACGAGCAGTACTTC. Translated: CARRPILSSYEQYF. The J gene is TRBJ2-7, the V gene TRBV5-3; D is uncertain. TRBV5-3 is an ORF for which the function is uncertain. The CDR3 consists of 14 residues. V dropped 5 bases and J dropped 0 bases, with 12 bases sitting between them.

The V gene is TRBV6-5, the J gene TRBJ2-5, with D maybe TRBD1 (6 bases). Deletions cut 10 bases from V and 3 bases from J, with 15 bases between. CDR1 MNHEY and CDR2 SVGAGI come from the germline V gene. The length of the CDR3 is 13 residues. The CDR3 DNA follows: TGTGCCACAGGGGCCCGCCCGAAAGAGACCCAGTACTTC. Amino acids: CATGARPKETQYF.

The chain couples TRBV11-2 to TRBJ1-2; D unresolved. The germline V gene encodes CDR1 SGHAT and CDR2 FQNNGV. Trimming removed 4 bases at V and 1 base at J, with 13 bases between. The length of the CDR3 is 15 residues. The CDR3 is CASSSRLQFNYGYTF. CDR3 bases: TGTGCCAGCAGCTCCCGACTACAGTTTAACTATGGCTACACCTTC.

The J gene is TRBJ1-1, the V gene TRBV6-2 or TRBV6-3, with 7 positions matching TRBD1. The CDR3 covers 15 residues. With 2 bases clipped from V and 5 bases from J, the junction kept 8 bases outside the gene matches. The germline gives CDR1 MNHEY, CDR2 SVGEGT. In nucleotides, the CDR3 is TGTGCCAGCAGTTACAGACAGGGAGATTTGACTGAAGCTTTCTTT. Translation: CASSYRQGDLTEAFF.